This TCR beta chain was sequenced during a study of T cells in Graves' hyperthyroidism and ophthalmopathy. As for the study in general: Peripheral blood was drawn at first diagnosis, prior to all treatment.

Losses at the gene ends were 3 bases for V and 2 bases for J; bases not matched to a gene: 10. Germline CDR1 reads SQVTM; CDR2 reads ANQGSEA. The CDR3 has 15 amino acids. A NOSPECS grade of at least 4, a Clinical Activity Score of at least 3 and duration under 3 months were recorded in ophthalmopathy patients. Uncontrolled infection, other autoimmune disease, pregnancy or lactation excluded patients. In this sample, this clonotype turned up once. Its antigen is as yet unknown. Findings of the study overall: Ophthalmopathy cases were set apart from stable hyperthyroidism by a 13 V-J model.

Amplification yielded TCR beta CDR3 regions, with RNA transcripts as the source. HTBI primers were used for first-round RT-PCR of the TCR CDR3. MiXCR, run by TCRdb on the multiplex PCR reads, gives a single entry per CDR3 protein. The repertoire holds approximately 380,000 distinct CDR3 sequences, over 13% seen once, with 28% in the top ten. The TCR originated in a man aged 50 to 59 with Graves' ophthalmopathy. This chain uses TRBV29-1 with TRBJ2-7, with TRBD1 identical over 7 bases. Sequenced material: blood. The CDR3 DNA is TGCAGCGTTGAGATAGGACAGGCGGTAACCTACGAGCAGTACTTC. It is translated as CSVEIGQAVTYEQYF.